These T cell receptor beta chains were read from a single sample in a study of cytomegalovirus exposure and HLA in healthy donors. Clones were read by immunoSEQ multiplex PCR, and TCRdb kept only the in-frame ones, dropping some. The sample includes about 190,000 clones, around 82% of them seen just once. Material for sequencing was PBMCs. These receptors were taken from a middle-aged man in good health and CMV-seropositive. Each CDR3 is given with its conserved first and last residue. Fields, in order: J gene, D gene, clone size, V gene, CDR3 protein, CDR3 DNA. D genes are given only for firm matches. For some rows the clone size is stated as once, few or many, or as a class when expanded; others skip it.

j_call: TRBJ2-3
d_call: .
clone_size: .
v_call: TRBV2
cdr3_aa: CARSTGTHEDTQYF
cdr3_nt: TGTGCCCGTTCTACCGGGACTCATGAAGATACGCAGTATTTT

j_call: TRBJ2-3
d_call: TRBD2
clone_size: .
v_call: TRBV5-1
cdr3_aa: CASSTGLAGVADTQYF
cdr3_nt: TGCGCCAGCAGCACCGGGTTAGCGGGAGTCGCAGATACGCAGTATTTT

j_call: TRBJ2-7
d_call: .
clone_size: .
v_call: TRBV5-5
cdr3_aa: CASSLEWRVTYEQYF
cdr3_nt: TGTGCCAGCAGCTTGGAATGGCGGGTGACCTACGAGCAGTACTTC

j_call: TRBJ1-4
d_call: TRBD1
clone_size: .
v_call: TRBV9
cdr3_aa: CASSGRQGGEKLFF
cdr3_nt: TGTGCCAGCAGCGGGAGACAGGGGGGTGAAAAACTGTTTTTT

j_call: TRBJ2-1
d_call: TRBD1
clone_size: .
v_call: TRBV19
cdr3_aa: CASSIPGQGYNEQFF
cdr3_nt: TGTGCCAGTAGTATACCGGGACAGGGGTACAATGAGCAGTTCTTC

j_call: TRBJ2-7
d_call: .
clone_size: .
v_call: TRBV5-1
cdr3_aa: CASRPRDSRSYEQYF
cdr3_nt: TGCGCCAGCAGACCTCGGGACTCCCGCTCCTACGAGCAGTACTTC

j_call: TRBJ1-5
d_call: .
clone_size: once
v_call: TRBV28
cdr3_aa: CASSSDLPGETPQHF
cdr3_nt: TGTGCCAGCAGTTCCGACCTCCCGGGGGAAACCCCCCAGCATTTT

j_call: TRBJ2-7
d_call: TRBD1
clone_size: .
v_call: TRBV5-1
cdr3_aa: CASREQGAGEQYF
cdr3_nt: TGCGCCAGCAGAGAGCAGGGGGCGGGCGAGCAGTACTTC

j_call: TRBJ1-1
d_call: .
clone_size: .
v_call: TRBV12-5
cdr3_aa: CASGLDDQNPRTANEGGTEAFF
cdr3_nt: TGTGCTAGTGGTTTGGACGACCAGAACCCGAGGACCGCAAACGAAGGGGGCACTGAAGCTTTCTTT

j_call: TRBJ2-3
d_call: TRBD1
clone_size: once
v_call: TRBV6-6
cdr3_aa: CASGNRGRGSTDTQYF
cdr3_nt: TGTGCCAGCGGAAACAGGGGGCGGGGGAGCACAGATACGCAGTATTTT

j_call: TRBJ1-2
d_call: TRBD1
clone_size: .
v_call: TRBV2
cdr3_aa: CASTGQVTNYGYTF
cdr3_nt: TGTGCCAGCACAGGACAGGTGACTAACTATGGCTACACCTTC

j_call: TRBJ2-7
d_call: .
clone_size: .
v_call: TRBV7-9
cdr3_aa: CALAQPLGEQYF
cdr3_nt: TGTGCCTTGGCTCAACCCCTCGGGGAGCAGTACTTC

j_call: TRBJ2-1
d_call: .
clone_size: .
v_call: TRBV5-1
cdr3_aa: CASSSAGSSYNEQFF
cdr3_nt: TGCGCCAGCAGCTCCGCCGGGAGCTCCTACAATGAGCAGTTCTTC

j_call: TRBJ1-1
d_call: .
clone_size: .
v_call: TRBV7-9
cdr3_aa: CASSLGGGTEAFF
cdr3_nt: TGTGCCAGCAGCTTAGGGGGGGGCACTGAAGCTTTCTTT